The entry below describes one T cell receptor beta chain. Here immunoSEQ multiplex PCR was the method, and the copy in TCRdb shows in-frame clones only, minus some. The sample consists of about 1 million clones, about 74% of them appearing once. The data originate from a study of shared clonotypes between healthy human individuals. CD4+ cell separation produced CD45RA+ naive and CD45RA-negative memory subsets. The sequenced material came from memory CD4+ T cells sorted from blood. Regarding subset: CD45RA-negative fraction. This TCR came from a man aged 18 to 30 in good health.

CDR3 coding DNA: TGCGCCAGCAGCTTTCTAGCGGGGGGCACCTACGAGCAGTACTTC. Its translation: CASSFLAGGTYEQYF. The chain has TRBV5-1 and TRBJ2-7; 11 nucleotides line up with TRBD2. Germline assignment: CDR1 SGHRS and CDR2 YFSETQ. This CDR3 has 15 residues. The J segment lost 2 bases and the V segment lost 2 bases, leaving 3 bases of the junction unmatched.